Described below is a single T cell receptor (beta chain) sequence and its context. Its target is unknown. Clones were sequenced by immunoSEQ multiplex PCR, and TCRdb holds only the in-frame ones, with some missing. The repertoire holds around 600,000 clones, with around 96% as singletons. Naive CD8 cells were CD45RO-negative, positively selected for CCR7, excluding terminally differentiated effector memory CD45RA+ cells. This sample is part of a study of shared clonotypes between healthy human individuals. Overall study context: Those who served as donors were two women and a few men between the ages of 18 and 49.

General observations from the study: Relative to their counterparts shared across all four donors, non-shared clonotypes exhibited diminished generation probabilities. Since donors were few, the genetic and exposure-history diversity represented was limited. Tissues were not sampled, only blood, and their repertoires likely differ.

The sample taken for sequencing was naive CD8+ T cells sorted from blood. This receptor was identified in a woman aged 25 to 45 in good health.

CDR3 protein: CASSDLGKSTDTQYF. The CDR3 DNA sequence: TGTGCCAGCAGTGATTTAGGGAAGAGCACAGATACGCAGTATTTT. The chain is built from TRBV2 and TRBJ2-3; D not resolved. CDR3 length: 15 amino acids. Per germline, CDR1 SNHLY and CDR2 FYNNEI. V was pared by 3 bases and J by 0 bases, with 10 bases between.